The clone carrying this T cell receptor beta chain was seen many times. The authors amplified TCR beta CDR3 regions, and they did so from RNA transcripts for repertoire sequencing. HTBI-primed RT-PCR formed the first round, and a multiplex PCR formed the second. TCRdb passed the multiplex PCR reads through MiXCR, listing each CDR3 protein once. Found here are 500,000 to 700,000 distinct CDR3 sequences, over 20% of them singletons; the top ten hold around 7%. This record comes from a study of Graves' ophthalmopathy and Graves' hyperthyroidism. Uncontrolled infections, other autoimmune diseases, pregnancy or lactation barred patients from enrollment. CDR1 is DFQATT and CDR2 is SNEGSKA in the germline V gene (reference sequence). Trimming cost V 5 bases and J 8 bases, with 9 bases left between them. This CDR3 is 11 amino acids long.

Material for sequencing was peripheral blood. The TCR was taken from a woman under 30 with stable Graves' hyperthyroidism. Some clones in this sample may be carry-over from other donors' samples. V usage is TRBV20-1 and J usage is TRBJ2-2; TRBD2 might be the D (5 bases). CDR3 coding DNA: TGCAGTGCTCCACAGCGGGGGGAGCTGTTTTTT. This sequence encodes CSAPQRGELFF.